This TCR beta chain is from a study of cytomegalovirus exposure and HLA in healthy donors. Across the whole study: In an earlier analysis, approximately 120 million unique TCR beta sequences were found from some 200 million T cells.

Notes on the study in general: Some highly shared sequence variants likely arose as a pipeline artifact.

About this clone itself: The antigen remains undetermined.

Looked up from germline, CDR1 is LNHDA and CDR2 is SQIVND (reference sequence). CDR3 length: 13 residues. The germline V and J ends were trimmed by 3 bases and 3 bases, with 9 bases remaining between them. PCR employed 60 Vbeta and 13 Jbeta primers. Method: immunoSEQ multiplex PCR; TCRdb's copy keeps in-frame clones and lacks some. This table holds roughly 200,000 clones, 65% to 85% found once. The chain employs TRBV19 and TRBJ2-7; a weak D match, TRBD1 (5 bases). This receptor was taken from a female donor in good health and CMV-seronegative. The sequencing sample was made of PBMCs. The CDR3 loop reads CASSMGPGYEQYF. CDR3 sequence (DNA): TGTGCCAGTAGTATGGGGCCCGGCTACGAGCAGTACTTC.